One T cell receptor (beta chain) is described in this entry. Its specificity is not known. These data come from a study of radiation and T cells in renal cell carcinoma. The study's findings and limits: Pretreatment tumor biopsies were lacking, so baseline clonotypes are unknown.

The repertoire was sequenced with immunoSEQ multiplex PCR; TCRdb's copy has only in-frame clones and lacks some. The sample records about 77,000 clones, roughly 83% being singletons. Time point indicated: blood 4 weeks post-SBRT, at nephrectomy. As for treatment: 15 Gy SBRT to primary tumor, nephrectomy 4 weeks later. This sequence originates from a woman aged 55 to 70 with renal cell carcinoma. The material was blood, obtained from a patient whose treatment included radiotherapy and nephrectomy.

CDR3 in amino acids: CASSLGIPGQGTEKLFF. Here the CDR3 DNA reads TGCGCCAGCAGCTTGGGAATACCGGGACAGGGTACTGAAAAACTGTTTTTT. The gene calls are TRBV5-1 and TRBJ1-4; 9 bases agree with TRBD1. The V gene end was trimmed by 0 bases and the J gene end by 7 bases; junction bases not matched to a gene: 10. This CDR3 has 17 amino acids. In germline, CDR1 is SGHRS, CDR2 YFSETQ.